These 20 T cell receptor beta chains share one sample of origin, sequenced in a study of T-cell memory formation after mild COVID-19. TCRdb itself ran the 5' RACE reads through MiXCR, one entry per CDR3 protein. The sample lists just over 300,000 distinct CDR3 sequences, just under 20% occurring once. The specimen was PBMCs or a T cell subset sorted from them (not recorded which). All receptors derive from a man younger than 35 who had mild COVID-19 (a few samples of this study predate the infection). Cell type and time point are not known.

The chain combines TRBV5-5 with TRBJ1-2; 7 positions match TRBD1. The J segment lost 7 bases and the V segment lost 4 bases, leaving 13 bases of the junction unmatched. The CDR3 length is 15 residues. Per the germline V gene, CDR1 is SGHKS and CDR2 is YYEKEE (reference sequence). CDR3 protein: CASSPGTVRFVGYTF. CDR3 DNA: TGTGCCAGCAGCCCCGGGACAGTGAGGTTCGTTGGCTACACCTTC.

This clonotype was recorded many times. The chain couples TRBV7-9 to TRBJ2-7; 7 bases map to TRBD1. CDR3 size: 13 residues. Trimming took 5 bases from V and 4 from J; bases not matched to a gene: 5. Germline lookup yields CDR1 SEHNR and CDR2 FQNEAQ (reference sequence). This CDR3 reads CASSPPTGYEQYF. CDR3 in DNA: TGTGCCAGCAGCCCACCGACAGGGTACGAGCAGTACTTC.

This clonotype was counted a few times. The chain is built from TRBV6-1 and TRBJ2-7, with a possible D match to TRBD1 (6 bases). CDR1 is MNHNS and CDR2 is SASEGT in the germline V gene. CDR3 length: 13 residues. V lost 7 bases to trimming and J lost 3 bases, with 13 bases between them. The CDR3 DNA reads as TGTGCCAGCACTTGGGACACCAGCTACGAGCAGTACGTC. This sequence encodes CASTWDTSYEQYV.

The J gene is TRBJ2-1, the V gene TRBV5-6, with D possibly matching TRBD2 (8 bases). V was clipped by 4 bases and J by 4 bases, with 15 bases between them. This CDR3 has 15 residues. CDR1 is SGHDT, CDR2 YYEEEE, per germline. The CDR3 nucleotides are TGTGCCAGCAGCACGGGGGGGACAGATTACAATGAGCAGTTCTTC. Translation gives CASSTGGTDYNEQFF.

The J gene is TRBJ1-2, the V gene TRBV4-3; D might be TRBD1 (5 bases). The CDR3 length is 18 residues. CDR1 LGHNA and CDR2 YSLEER come from the germline V gene. V lost 4 bases to trimming and J lost 4 bases, with 25 bases between them. CDR3 sequence reads: CASSLYGASPGETYGYTF. The CDR3 DNA follows: TGCGCCAGCAGCCTCTACGGGGCATCCCCGGGGGAGACCTATGGCTACACCTTC.

This clonotype was found many times. The V and J genes are TRBV7-8 and TRBJ2-7; maybe TRBD1 (5 bases). Germline values: CDR1 SGHVS, CDR2 FQNEAQ. Trimming took 2 bases from V and 3 from J, leaving 8 bases between them. The CDR3 runs to 13 residues. The CDR3 sequence: CASSLSTDYEQYV. The CDR3 bases are TGTGCCAGCAGCTTATCGACAGACTACGAGCAGTACGTC.

The J gene is TRBJ2-7, the V gene TRBV6-2 or TRBV6-3; D perhaps matches TRBD2 (7 bases). CDR3 length equals 15 residues. Per germline, CDR1 MNHEY and CDR2 SVGEGT. The V end was cut by 2 bases, the J end by 2 bases, with 13 bases between. CDR3 in DNA: TGTGCCAGCAGTTACGTGGGGGGGGCCACCTACGAGCAGTACGTC. Its translation: CASSYVGGATYEQYV.

This clonotype has a handful of counts. This rearrangement joins TRBV6-2 or TRBV6-3 to TRBJ2-5, with 11 bases lining up with TRBD1. Germline values: CDR1 MNHEY, CDR2 SVGEGT. This CDR3 has 16 amino acids. After removal of 6 bases from V and 4 bases from J, the junction contained 10 bases not matched to a gene. The CDR3 here is CASSPGPGQGGETQYF. In DNA, the CDR3 is TGTGCCAGCAGCCCCGGACCGGGACAGGGGGGAGAGACCCAGTACTTC.

The chain links TRBV5-4 to TRBJ2-1; D is perhaps TRBD2 (6 bases). V lost 5 bases, J lost 7 bases, and 22 bases lay in between. CDR3 length: 16 residues. Per germline, CDR1 SGHNT and CDR2 YYREEE (reference sequence). The CDR3 DNA sequence: TGTGCCAGCAGTTGGGGGGAAACCAAACCTTGGAATGAGCAGTTCTTC. This codes for CASSWGETKPWNEQFF.

This clonotype turned up a few times. The V call is TRBV7-2, the J call TRBJ1-1, with D hard to call. Germline values: CDR1 SGHTA, CDR2 FQGNSA. This CDR3 comprises 12 residues. V was shortened by 6 bases and J by 1 base, with 6 bases between the two germline ends. This chain's CDR3 is CASRAWNTEAFF. The DNA of the CDR3 is TGTGCCAGCAGAGCCTGGAACACTGAAGCTTTCTTT. Together with reference TRBV7-2 and TRBJ1-1, the CDR3 gives the full variable domain: GAGVSQSPSNKVTEKGKDVELRCDPISGHTALYWYRQSLGQGLEFLIYFQGNSAPDKSGLPSDRFSAERTGGSVSTLTIQRTQQEDSAVYLCASRAWNTEAFFGQGTRLTVV.

Of note for this clonotype: One end of the junction is discordant with germline, which a read error may explain. The chain combines TRBV6-1 with TRBJ2-1, with D tentatively TRBD1 (6 bases). In germline, CDR1 is MNHNS, CDR2 SASEGT. This CDR3 has 15 amino acids. The CDR3 protein is CASSERAGEGNEQLF. The CDR3 DNA reads TGTGCCAGCAGTGAAAGGGCAGGGGAAGGGAATGAGCAGTTATTC.

The chain couples TRBV5-4 to TRBJ1-2, with 7 bases identical to TRBD1. V shed 4 bases and J 3 bases; nucleotides not matched to a gene: 9. The CDR3 is made up of 15 amino acids. CDR1 is SGHNT, CDR2 YYREEE, per germline (reference sequence). CDR3 in DNA: TGTGCCAGCAGCGAGGACAGGTTCTCATACTATGGCTACACCTTC. Protein: CASSEDRFSYYGYTF.

Points on this clonotype: Mismatch with germline at one junction end may stem from a read error. V gene TRBV20-1 combines with J gene TRBJ2-7; D is ambiguous. This CDR3 spans 14 amino acids. The germline V gene has CDR1 DFQATT and CDR2 SNEGSKA (reference sequence). The chain's CDR3 is CSARERDISYEQYF. DNA of the CDR3: TGCAGTGCAAGAGAGAGAGACATCTCCTACGAGCAGTACTTC.

The chain combines TRBV24-1 with TRBJ2-5, with D perhaps matching TRBD2 (5 bases). Between the trimmed V and J ends, which lost 4 bases and 5 bases, there was a span of 16 bases. This CDR3 spans 15 amino acids. CDR1 and CDR2 from the germline V gene are KGHDR and SFDVKD. CDR3: CATSDPRGEGETQYF. The DNA for the CDR3 is TGTGCCACCAGTGACCCCCGGGGAGAAGGGGAGACCCAGTACTTC.

The chain joins TRBV18 to TRBJ1-1, with D possibly being TRBD1 (6 bases). The CDR3 consists of 15 residues. Germline-derived CDR1 and CDR2 are KGHSH and LQKENI. Trimming shortened V by 1 base and J by 1 base, and 10 bases separated the two germline ends. The CDR3 here is CASSPRTDWNTEAFF. The CDR3 nucleotides are TGTGCCAGCTCACCACGGACAGACTGGAACACTGAAGCTTTCTTT. Full variable domain (outside the CDR3, taken from reference TRBV18 and TRBJ1-1): NAGVMQNPRHLVRRRGQEARLRCSPMKGHSHVYWYRQLPEEGLKFMVYLQKENIIDESGMPKERFSAEFPKEGPSILRIQQVVRGDSAAYFCASSPRTDWNTEAFFGQGTRLTVV.

This clonotype was observed a few times. This chain connects TRBV6-1 to TRBJ2-3; D is possibly TRBD1 or TRBD2 (6 bases each). CDR1 and CDR2 from the germline V gene are MNHNS and SASEGT. The CDR3 consists of 14 residues. The V end was cut by 1 base, the J end by 5 bases, with 10 bases between. CDR3 protein: CASSEVGGKDTQYF. In DNA form, the CDR3 reads TGTGCCAGCAGTGAAGTGGGGGGCAAAGATACGCAGTATTTT.

V usage is TRBV28 and J usage is TRBJ1-6; the D gene is possibly TRBD1 (5 bases). This CDR3 is 14 amino acids long. Germline CDR1 reads MDHEN; CDR2 reads SYDVKM. Trimming removed 4 bases from V and 6 bases from J, with 10 bases in between. Here the CDR3 reads CASSSGGLNSPLHF. The CDR3, as DNA: TGTGCCAGCAGTTCCGGGGGACTTAATTCACCCCTCCACTTT.

The chain is built from TRBV10-3 and TRBJ2-5; either TRBD1 or TRBD2 may fit D (5 bases each). Trimming left V 6 bases short and J 1 base short, with 9 bases between. Looked up from germline, CDR1 is ENHRY and CDR2 is SYGVKD. This CDR3 is 13 amino acids long. CDR3 coding DNA: TGTGCCATCAGCGAGGGGCCCCAAGAGACCCAGTACTTC. This codes for CAISEGPQETQYF.

This clonotype has a count of ten or more. The rearrangement joins TRBV7-9 to TRBJ2-7; 7 nucleotides agree with TRBD2. The germline CDR1 and CDR2 sequences are SEHNR and FQNEAQ (reference sequence). The CDR3 consists of 14 residues. Trimming took 3 bases from V and 3 from J; bases not matched to a gene: 5. CDR3 protein: CASSLPGGSYEQYV. CDR3 nucleotides: TGTGCCAGCAGCTTGCCGGGGGGAAGCTACGAGCAGTACGTC.

This clonotype has only a few counts. The chain has TRBV6-5 and TRBJ1-5; weak D call: TRBD1 (5 bases). Trimming removed 5 bases at V and 6 bases at J, with 17 bases between. Germline V gives CDR1 MNHEY, CDR2 SVGAGI. This CDR3 contains 15 residues. The CDR3 spells CASSPRGFGTQPQHF. The CDR3 DNA follows: TGTGCCAGCAGTCCAAGGGGATTTGGTACTCAGCCCCAGCATTTT.